This T cell receptor beta chain was identified during a study of beta chain features in type 1 diabetes (dated by TCRdb to 2017 to 2018). Turning to the overall study: Mean age, gender distribution, total cell number and subset yield did not differ between patients and healthy donors. The study compared TCRB repertoires of sorted circulating CD4+ T cell subsets between recently diagnosed type 1 diabetes patients and matched healthy donors. Across all samples, approximately 100 million sorted cells were examined, and cell number per subset correlated strongly with RNA yield. Regulatory and stem cell-like memory subsets were isolated from only 8 patients and about eight healthy donors, whereas naive and central memory subsets came from all 30 or so donors.

This clone was detected a few times. The antigen it binds to is not known. Base qualities are not provided; no much larger clone lies one nucleotide away. A single peripheral blood draw of around 0.11 L on average was collected from each donor into heparinised tubes. A BD FACSAria II and a panel including CD45RO, CCR7, CD25, CD127, CD95 and CD27 were used to sort naive, central memory, regulatory and stem cell-like memory CD4+ T cells. All sorted populations exceeded 98% purity. PBMCs were separated immediately by Lymphoprep density gradient centrifugation and were stained directly, without being cultured. So that batch effects would be minimized, each experiment stained and sorted samples in pairs, pairing one healthy donor with one patient. The germline V gene gives CDR1 as MGHRA and CDR2 as YSYEKL. From the cysteine through the phenylalanine, the CDR3 covers 14 amino acids. The only DNA kept is the CDR3, 42 bases in frame from the first base. V is pared back by 5 bases and J by 2 bases, with 11 bases lying between the germline termini.

The paper as a whole reports these results and caveats: PCR might favor shorter templates, but patient and control samples were amplified and corrected together, so any skew would affect both groups equally. In all four CD4+ subsets, TCRB CDR3 length was moderately but significantly shorter in type 1 diabetes patients. Because cDNA was sequenced instead of genomic DNA, highly expressing activated cells could be over-represented, though the groups showed no difference in activation or CD3 levels. Patients with type 1 diabetes made fewer insertions and deleted more nucleotides at VDJ recombination sites, implying thymic rearrangement abnormalities. Only small numbers of individuals were included in the HLA sub-analyses, which left unresolved whether HLA type had any influence on TCRB rearrangement. Naive, central memory and regulatory TCRB repertoires appeared more similar among patients than among healthy donors.

All of the isolated RNA was reverse transcribed with the High Capacity cDNA Reverse Transcription Kit, so expressed TCRB transcripts were sequenced. Naive, central memory and regulatory T cell samples underwent deep immunoSEQ sequencing, averaging roughly 3.3 million total reads per sample. After sorted cells were lysed in RLT buffer, RNA was extracted with DNase-treated RNeasy Micro or Mini kits, with the choice depending on cell number. To prevent cross-contamination, every cell subset was processed on its own, while patient and healthy donor samples were processed together. Using the immunoSEQ multiplex PCR, TCRB sequences were amplified from cDNA into 87-bp fragments spanning the CDR3 region. The amplicons were sequenced using the Illumina HiSeq platform. In the paper's pipeline: Synthetic template baselines were used to correct PCR bias computationally, reads within Hamming distance 2 were collapsed together, and singletons that could not be merged were discarded. Reads were aligned against IMGT to assign V, D and J genes, CDR3 length and insertions or deletions at six rearrangement sites. Within each subset, clonotype counts were normalized to sorted cell number, after which true diversity and Gini coefficients were computed with the tcR R package. The overlap coefficient, calculated on TCRB nucleotide sequences, was used to measure repertoire sharing. TCRdb took this table from immuneACCESS and kept in-frame rearrangements with V and J called. Such tables lack part of the clones; where checked against another copy, unresolved V genes explain under half of the gap, and the rest is unexplained. D and trimming were read from the DNA, whereas the V and J calls and clone size are those reported in that table. The sample has about 160,000 clones on record, approximately 9.1% of them singletons. The ten largest clones represent 2% to 2.5% of the sample.

The sequencing sample was made of central memory CD4+ T cells from blood. This clonotype was sampled from a woman between 18 and 30 years old in good health. The rearranged segments are TRBV4-1 and TRBJ2-3, with no D gene named confidently. The nucleotide sequence is given as TGCGCCAGCAGCTCCCCCCGTATCACAGATACGCAGTATTTT. Translated, it reads CASSSPRITDTQYF.